This passage covers 10 T cell receptor beta chains from one sample sequenced in a study of cytomegalovirus exposure and HLA in healthy donors. Vbeta (60) and Jbeta (13) primers were used in the PCR. Libraries were prepared by immunoSEQ multiplex PCR; TCRdb keeps only in-frame clonotypes and omits some of them. The sample lists 150,000 to 200,000 clones; approximately 75% were seen once. Sequenced input: PBMCs. The receptors originated from a man aged 50-60 years in good health and CMV-seropositive.

The J gene is TRBJ1-5, the V gene TRBV15, with D unresolved. V was shortened by 2 bases and J by 3 bases, with 8 bases between the two germline ends. CDR1 and CDR2 (germline): LNHNV, YYDKDF (reference sequence). This CDR3 spans 14 amino acids. The CDR3 coding sequence is TGTGCCACCAGCAGACGAGAAACCAATCAGCCCCAGCATTTT. As protein: CATSRRETNQPQHF.

The gene calls are TRBV19 and TRBJ1-5, with D maybe TRBD1 (6 bases). V shed 3 bases and J shed 5 bases, with 14 bases lying between them. Germline-derived CDR1 and CDR2 are LNHDA and SQIVND (reference sequence). The CDR3 contains 15 residues. For the CDR3, the DNA is TGTGCCAGTAGTATGAGGGGGAATGGGCATCAGCCCCAGCATTTT. This sequence encodes CASSMRGNGHQPQHF.

This clone has just one count. The rearrangement joins TRBV18 to TRBJ2-7, with 8 nucleotides matching TRBD1. CDR1 and CDR2 from the germline V gene are KGHSH and LQKENI. There are 13 residues in the CDR3. V was clipped by 3 bases and J by 4 bases; unmatched bases: 2. The CDR3 region is CASSPDRAYEQYF. Here the CDR3 DNA reads TGTGCCAGCTCACCGGACAGGGCTTACGAGCAGTACTTC.

The chain combines TRBV19 with TRBJ2-7, with 8 bases that match TRBD1. Germline CDR1 reads LNHDA; CDR2 reads SQIVND (reference sequence). The CDR3 loop spans 14 amino acids. V was pared by 3 bases and J by 6 bases, with 7 bases of the junction left unmatched. The CDR3 region is CASSIGQGVGEQYF. CDR3 DNA sequence: TGTGCCAGTAGTATCGGACAGGGAGTGGGCGAGCAGTACTTC.

This clone occurred once. The genes are TRBV30 and TRBJ2-3, with 7 nucleotides matching TRBD1. The ends lost 2 bases at V and 3 bases at J; junction bases unmatched: 11. CDR3 length equals 16 residues. Germline CDR1 reads GTSNPN; CDR2 reads SVGIG (reference sequence). CDR3: CAWSWGTGTATDTQYF. In DNA form, the CDR3 reads TGTGCCTGGAGTTGGGGGACCGGGACAGCAACAGATACGCAGTATTTT.

This clone was counted once. The CDR3 region is CAISDSGGSGNTIYF. DNA of the CDR3: TGTGCCATCAGTGACTCAGGGGGCTCTGGAAACACCATATATTTT. The rearrangement joins TRBV10-3 to TRBJ1-3; 7 bases align to TRBD1. Germline V gene lookup returns CDR1 ENHRY and CDR2 SYGVKD. CDR3 length: 15 amino acids. Trimming cost V 3 bases and J 0 bases; bases outside gene matches: 2.

This chain connects TRBV18 to TRBJ1-1; no definite D call. The CDR3 extends over 13 amino acids. The germline V gene encodes CDR1 KGHSH and CDR2 LQKENI. Trimming took off 3 bases at V and 8 bases at J, with 13 bases between the two ends. This CDR3 reads CASSPEAGWEAFF. CDR3 DNA sequence: TGTGCCAGCTCACCGGAAGCGGGGTGGGAAGCTTTCTTT.

The rearrangement links TRBV5-1 to TRBJ2-5; 8 positions match TRBD2. The J call may be faulty, since TRBJ2-7 better matches the DNA end. This CDR3 spans 14 amino acids. The germline V gene has CDR1 SGHRS and CDR2 YFSETQ. CDR3 amino acids: CASIPGLGSYEQYF. Written as DNA, the CDR3 is TGCGCCAGCATTCCGGGACTAGGGTCCTACGAGCAGTACTTC.

As concerns this clone: Other DNA sequences within the sample encode an identical CDR3. The chain uses TRBV6-6 and TRBJ1-5; no reliable D call. V lost 5 bases, J lost 1 base, and 12 bases lay in between. The CDR3 is 15 residues long. CDR1 and CDR2 (germline): MNHNY, SVGAGI (reference sequence). The CDR3 DNA reads as TGTGCCAGCAGTGACGACCGGGTGAGCAATCAGCCCCAGCATTTT. Translated, it gives CASSDDRVSNQPQHF.

The chain links TRBV28 to TRBJ1-4; D is unclear. Germline V CDR1 and CDR2: MDHEN, SYDVKM. The CDR3 consists of 18 residues. V gave up 6 bases and J gave up 2 bases, with 22 bases separating them. This CDR3 is CASSPGSPSHETNEKLFF. The CDR3 DNA reads as TGTGCCAGCAGCCCCGGGTCCCCATCGCACGAGACTAATGAAAAACTGTTTTTT. Full variable domain (missing parts from reference TRBV28 and TRBJ1-4): DVKVTQSSRYLVKRTGEKVFLECVQDMDHENMFWYRQDPGLGLRLIYFSYDVKMKEKGDIPEGYSVSREKKERFSLILESASTNQTSMYLCASSPGSPSHETNEKLFFGSGTQLSVL.